This T cell receptor beta chain came from a study of shared clonotypes between healthy human individuals. Notes on the study in general: Sequencing depth was a factor that was expected to affect clonotype sharing among donors.

As to this clone: What it binds is unknown. Other DNA sequences within the sample encode an identical CDR3.

Both subsets, CD45RA+ naive and CD45RA-negative memory, were split from the CD4+ cells. CDR1 and CDR2 (germline): SGDLS, YYNGEE. The CDR3 contains 15 residues. V shed 1 base and J 3 bases; nucleotides not matched to a gene: 2. Only in-frame clones appear in the TCRdb table, and some are missing; sequencing was by immunoSEQ multiplex PCR. The sample lists roughly 2,300,000 clones, less than 95% occurring once. Sequencing used naive CD4+ T cells from PBMCs. Documented subset: CD45RA+ positively selected. This sequence was found in a man aged 18 to 30 in good health. Some clones in this sample may be carry-over from other donors' samples. The chain is built from TRBV9 and TRBJ2-3, with 10 bases identical to TRBD2. This CDR3 is CASSVSGRATDTQYF. CDR3 in DNA: TGTGCCAGCAGCGTAAGCGGGAGGGCTACAGATACGCAGTATTTT.